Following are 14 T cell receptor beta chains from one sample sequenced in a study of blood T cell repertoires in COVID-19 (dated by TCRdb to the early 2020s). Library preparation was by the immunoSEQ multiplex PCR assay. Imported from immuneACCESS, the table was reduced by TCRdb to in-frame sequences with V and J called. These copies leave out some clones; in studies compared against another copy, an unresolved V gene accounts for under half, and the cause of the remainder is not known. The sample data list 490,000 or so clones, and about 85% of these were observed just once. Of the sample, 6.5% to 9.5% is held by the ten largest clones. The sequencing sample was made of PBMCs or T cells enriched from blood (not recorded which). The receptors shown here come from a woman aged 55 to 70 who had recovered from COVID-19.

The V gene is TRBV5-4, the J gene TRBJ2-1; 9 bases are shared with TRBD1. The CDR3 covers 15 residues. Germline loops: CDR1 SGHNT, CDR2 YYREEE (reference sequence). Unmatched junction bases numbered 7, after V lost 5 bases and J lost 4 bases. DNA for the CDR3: TGTGCCAGCAGTATCGGGACAGGGCTATACAATGAGCAGTTCTTC. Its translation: CASSIGTGLYNEQFF. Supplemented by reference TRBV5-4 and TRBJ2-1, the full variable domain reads ETGVTQSPTHLIKTRGQQVTLRCSSQSGHNTVSWYQQALGQGPQFIFQYYREEENGRGNFPPRFSGLQFPNYSSELNVNALELDDSALYLCASSIGTGLYNEQFFGPGTRLTVL.

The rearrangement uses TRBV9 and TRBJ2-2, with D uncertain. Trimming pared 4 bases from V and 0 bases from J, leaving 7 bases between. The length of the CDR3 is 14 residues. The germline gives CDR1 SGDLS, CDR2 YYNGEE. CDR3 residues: CASSPSPNTGELFF. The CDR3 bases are TGTGCCAGCAGCCCTTCCCCGAACACCGGGGAGCTGTTTTTT.

For the CDR3, the DNA is TGTGCCAGCAGCCCAACTGGGACTAGCGGGGGGCGTTACAATGAGCAGTTCTTC. Its protein is CASSPTGTSGGRYNEQFF. This chain connects TRBV4-2 to TRBJ2-1; the match to TRBD2 covers 15 bases. The germline V gene encodes CDR1 LGHNA and CDR2 YNFKEQ. Trimming removed 4 bases from V and 4 bases from J; junction bases left unmatched: 8. CDR3 length: 18 amino acids.

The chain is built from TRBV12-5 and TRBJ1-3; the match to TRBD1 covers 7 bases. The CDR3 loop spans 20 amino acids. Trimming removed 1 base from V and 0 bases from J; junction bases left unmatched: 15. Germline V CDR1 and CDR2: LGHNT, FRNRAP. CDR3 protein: CASGLAPGTAAPLSGNTIYF. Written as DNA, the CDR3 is TGTGCTAGTGGTTTGGCGCCTGGGACAGCTGCTCCTCTCTCTGGAAACACCATATATTTT.

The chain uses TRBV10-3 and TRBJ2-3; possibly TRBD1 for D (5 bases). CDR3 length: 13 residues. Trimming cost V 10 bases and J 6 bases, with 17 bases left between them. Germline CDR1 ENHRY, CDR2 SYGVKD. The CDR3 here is CATAGFIPDTQYF. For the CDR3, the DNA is TGTGCCACGGCAGGGTTCATCCCGGATACGCAGTATTTT.

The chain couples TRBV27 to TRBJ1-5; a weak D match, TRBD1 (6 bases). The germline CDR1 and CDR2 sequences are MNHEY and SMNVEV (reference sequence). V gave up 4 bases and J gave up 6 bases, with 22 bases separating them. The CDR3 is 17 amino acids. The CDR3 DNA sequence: TGTGCCAGCAGTTGGGTGGGTCCAGGGGAAGGCAGTCAGCCCCAGCATTTT. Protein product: CASSWVGPGEGSQPQHF.

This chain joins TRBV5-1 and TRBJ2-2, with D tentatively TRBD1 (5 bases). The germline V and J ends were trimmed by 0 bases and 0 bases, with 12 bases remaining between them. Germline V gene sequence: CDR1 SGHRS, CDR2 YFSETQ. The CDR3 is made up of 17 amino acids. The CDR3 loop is CASSLGQMYANTGELFF. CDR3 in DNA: TGCGCCAGCAGCTTGGGACAGATGTACGCGAACACCGGGGAGCTGTTTTTT.

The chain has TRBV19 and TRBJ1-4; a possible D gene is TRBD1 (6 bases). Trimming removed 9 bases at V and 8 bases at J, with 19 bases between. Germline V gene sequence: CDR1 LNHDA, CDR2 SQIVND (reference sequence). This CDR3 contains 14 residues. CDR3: CASRNTGSGEKLFF. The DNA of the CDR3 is TGTGCCAGCCGTAACACAGGGAGTGGAGAAAAACTGTTTTTT. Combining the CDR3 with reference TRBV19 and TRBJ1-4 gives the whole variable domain DGGITQSPKYLFRKEGQNVTLSCEQNLNHDAMYWYRQDPGQGLRLIYYSQIVNDFQKGDIAEGYSVSREKKESFPLTVTSAQKNPTAFYLCASRNTGSGEKLFFGSGTQLSVL.

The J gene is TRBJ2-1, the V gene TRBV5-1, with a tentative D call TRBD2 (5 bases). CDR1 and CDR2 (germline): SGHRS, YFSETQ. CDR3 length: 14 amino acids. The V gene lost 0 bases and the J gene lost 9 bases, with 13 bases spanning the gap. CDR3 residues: CASSLGAAAGEQFF. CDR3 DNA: TGCGCCAGCAGCTTGGGGGCGGCTGCGGGTGAGCAGTTCTTC.

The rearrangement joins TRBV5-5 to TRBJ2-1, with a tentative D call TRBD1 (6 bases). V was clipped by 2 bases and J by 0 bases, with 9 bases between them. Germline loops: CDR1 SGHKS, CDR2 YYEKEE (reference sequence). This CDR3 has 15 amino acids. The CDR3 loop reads CASSFNRDSYNEQFF. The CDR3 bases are TGTGCCAGCAGCTTTAACAGGGACTCCTACAATGAGCAGTTCTTC.

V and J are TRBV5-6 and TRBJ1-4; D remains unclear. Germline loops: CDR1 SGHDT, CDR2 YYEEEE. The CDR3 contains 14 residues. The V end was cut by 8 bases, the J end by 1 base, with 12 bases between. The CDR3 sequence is CASGRGGTNEKLFF. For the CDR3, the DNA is TGTGCCAGTGGGCGGGGAGGAACTAATGAAAAACTGTTTTTT.

This CDR3 reads CASSVFAGGNTEAFF. The CDR3 DNA follows: TGTGCCAGCAGTGTGTTCGCAGGGGGGAACACTGAAGCTTTCTTT. The chain employs TRBV2 and TRBJ1-1, with 7 bases lining up with TRBD1. The CDR3 runs 15 residues. Germline CDR1 reads SNHLY; CDR2 reads FYNNEI. Trimming took 4 bases from V and 1 from J; bases not matched to a gene: 6.

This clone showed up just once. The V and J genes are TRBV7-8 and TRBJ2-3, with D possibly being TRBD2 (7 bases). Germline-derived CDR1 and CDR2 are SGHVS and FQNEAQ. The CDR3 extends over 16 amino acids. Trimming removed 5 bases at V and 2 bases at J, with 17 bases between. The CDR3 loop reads CASSPLGRGPTDTQYF. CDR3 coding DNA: TGTGCCAGCAGCCCGTTAGGGCGGGGGCCCACAGATACGCAGTATTTT.

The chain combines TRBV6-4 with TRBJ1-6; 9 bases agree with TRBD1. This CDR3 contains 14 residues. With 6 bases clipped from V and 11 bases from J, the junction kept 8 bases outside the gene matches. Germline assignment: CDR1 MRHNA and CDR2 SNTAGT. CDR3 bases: TGTGCCAGCAGCCAGGGACAGGGTTGGACACCCCTCCACTTT. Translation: CASSQGQGWTPLHF.